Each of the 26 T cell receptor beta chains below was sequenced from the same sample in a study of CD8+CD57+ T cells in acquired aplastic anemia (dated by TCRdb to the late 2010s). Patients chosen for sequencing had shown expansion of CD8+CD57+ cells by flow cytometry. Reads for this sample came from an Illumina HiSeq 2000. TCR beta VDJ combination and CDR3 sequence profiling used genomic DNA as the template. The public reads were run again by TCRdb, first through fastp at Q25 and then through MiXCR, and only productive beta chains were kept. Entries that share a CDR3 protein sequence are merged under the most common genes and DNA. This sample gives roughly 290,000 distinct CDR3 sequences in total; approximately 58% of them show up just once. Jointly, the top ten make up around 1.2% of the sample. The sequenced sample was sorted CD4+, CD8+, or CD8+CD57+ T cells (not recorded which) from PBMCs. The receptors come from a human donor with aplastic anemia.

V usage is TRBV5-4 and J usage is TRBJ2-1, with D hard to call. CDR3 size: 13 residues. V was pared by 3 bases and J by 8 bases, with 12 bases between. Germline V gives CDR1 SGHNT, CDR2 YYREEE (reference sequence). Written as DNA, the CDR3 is TGTGCCAGCAGCTCGCTCGAAAGGGATGAGCAGTTCTTC. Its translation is CASSSLERDEQFF.

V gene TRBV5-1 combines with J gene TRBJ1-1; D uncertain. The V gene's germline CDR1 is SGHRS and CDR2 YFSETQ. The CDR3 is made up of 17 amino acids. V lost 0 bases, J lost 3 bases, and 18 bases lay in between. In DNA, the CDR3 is TGCGCCAGCAGCTTGGGAATTGTGTCTGGGTATGACACTGAAGCTTTCTTT. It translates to CASSLGIVSGYDTEAFF.

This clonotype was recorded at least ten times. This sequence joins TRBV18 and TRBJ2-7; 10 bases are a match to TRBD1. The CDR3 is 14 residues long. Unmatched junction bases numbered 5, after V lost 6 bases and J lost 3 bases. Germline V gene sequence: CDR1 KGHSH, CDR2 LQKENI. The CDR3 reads CASSPTGGSYEQYF. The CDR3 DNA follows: TGTGCCAGCTCGCCGACAGGGGGCAGCTACGAGCAGTACTTC.

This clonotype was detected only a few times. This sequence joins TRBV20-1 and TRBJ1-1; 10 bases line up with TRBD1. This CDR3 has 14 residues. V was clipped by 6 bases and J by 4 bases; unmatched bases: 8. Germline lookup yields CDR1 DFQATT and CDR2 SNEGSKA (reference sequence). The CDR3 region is CSANGGQGITEAFF. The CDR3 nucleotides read TGCAGTGCCAATGGGGGACAGGGGATCACTGAAGCTTTCTTT.

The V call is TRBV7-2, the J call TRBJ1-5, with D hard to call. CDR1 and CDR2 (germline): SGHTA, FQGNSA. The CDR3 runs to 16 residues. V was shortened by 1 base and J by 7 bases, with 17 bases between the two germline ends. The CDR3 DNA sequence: TGTGCCAGCAGCTTAGTGGAAATGATCGCCCGCCAGCCCCAGCATTTT. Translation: CASSLVEMIARQPQHF.

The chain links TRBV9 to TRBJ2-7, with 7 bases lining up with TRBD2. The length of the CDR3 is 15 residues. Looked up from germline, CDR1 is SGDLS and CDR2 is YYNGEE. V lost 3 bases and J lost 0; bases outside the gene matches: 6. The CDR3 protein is CASSGEGPLSYEQYF. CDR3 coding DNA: TGTGCCAGCAGCGGGGAGGGCCCTCTCTCCTACGAGCAGTACTTC.

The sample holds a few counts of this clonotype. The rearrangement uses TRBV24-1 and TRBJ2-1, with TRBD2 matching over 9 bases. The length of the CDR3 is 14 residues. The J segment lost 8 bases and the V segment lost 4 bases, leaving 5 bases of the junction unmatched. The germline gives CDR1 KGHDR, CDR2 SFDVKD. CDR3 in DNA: TGTGCCACCAGTGAGGCGGGAGGGCCGCATGAGCAGTTCTTC. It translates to CATSEAGGPHEQFF.

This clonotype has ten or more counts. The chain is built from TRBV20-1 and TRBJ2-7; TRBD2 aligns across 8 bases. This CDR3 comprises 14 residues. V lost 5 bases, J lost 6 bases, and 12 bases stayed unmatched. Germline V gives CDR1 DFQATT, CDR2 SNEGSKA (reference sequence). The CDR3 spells CSALSPGGSGEQYF. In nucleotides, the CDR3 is TGCAGTGCTCTCTCCCCGGGGGGGTCGGGCGAGCAGTACTTC.

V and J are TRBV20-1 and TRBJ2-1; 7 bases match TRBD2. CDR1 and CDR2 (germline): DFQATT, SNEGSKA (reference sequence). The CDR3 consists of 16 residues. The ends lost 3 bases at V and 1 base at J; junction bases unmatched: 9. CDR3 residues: CSARGLGEGSYNEQFF. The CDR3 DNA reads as TGCAGTGCTAGGGGCCTAGGGGAGGGTTCCTACAATGAGCAGTTCTTC.

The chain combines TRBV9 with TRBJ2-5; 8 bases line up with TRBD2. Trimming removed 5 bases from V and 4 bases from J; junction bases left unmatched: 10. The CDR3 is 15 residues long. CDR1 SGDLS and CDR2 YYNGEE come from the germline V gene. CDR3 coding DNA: TGTGCCAGCAGGACTGGGACTAGTGAGGGAGAGACCCAGTACTTC. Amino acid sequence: CASRTGTSEGETQYF.

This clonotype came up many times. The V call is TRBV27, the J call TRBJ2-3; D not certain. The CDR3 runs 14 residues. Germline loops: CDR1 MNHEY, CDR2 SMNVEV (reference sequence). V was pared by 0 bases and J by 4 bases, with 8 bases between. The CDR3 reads CASSLSAASDTQYF. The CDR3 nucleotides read TGTGCCAGCAGTTTATCGGCAGCTTCAGATACGCAGTATTTT.

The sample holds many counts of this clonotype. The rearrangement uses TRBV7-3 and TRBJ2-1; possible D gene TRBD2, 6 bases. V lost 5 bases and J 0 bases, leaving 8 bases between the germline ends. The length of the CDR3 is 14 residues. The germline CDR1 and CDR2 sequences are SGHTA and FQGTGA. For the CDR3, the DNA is TGTGCCAGCAGCCCCGGGGGCTCCTACAATGAGCAGTTCTTC. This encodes CASSPGGSYNEQFF.

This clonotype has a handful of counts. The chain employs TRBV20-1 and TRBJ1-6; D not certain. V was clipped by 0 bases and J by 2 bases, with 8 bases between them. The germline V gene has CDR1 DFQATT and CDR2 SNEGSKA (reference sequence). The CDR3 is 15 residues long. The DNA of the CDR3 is TGCAGTGCTAGAGACAGAGGCGCCTATAATTCACCCCTCCACTTT. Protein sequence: CSARDRGAYNSPLHF.

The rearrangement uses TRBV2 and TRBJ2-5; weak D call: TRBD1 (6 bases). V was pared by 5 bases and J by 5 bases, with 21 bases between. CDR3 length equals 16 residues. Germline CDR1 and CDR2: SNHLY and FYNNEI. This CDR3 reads CASSTPSGAARETQYF. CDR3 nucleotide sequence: TGTGCCAGCAGTACTCCTTCAGGGGCCGCCCGGGAGACCCAGTACTTC.

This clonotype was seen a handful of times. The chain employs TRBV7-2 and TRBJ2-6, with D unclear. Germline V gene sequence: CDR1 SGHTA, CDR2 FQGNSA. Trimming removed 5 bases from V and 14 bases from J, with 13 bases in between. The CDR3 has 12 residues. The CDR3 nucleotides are TGTGCCAGCAGCCCCACCGAAGCGCTCCTGACTTTC. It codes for CASSPTEALLTF. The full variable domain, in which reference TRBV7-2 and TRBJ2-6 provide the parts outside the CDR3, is GAGVSQSPSNKVTEKGKDVELRCDPISGHTALYWYRQSLGQGLEFLIYFQGNSAPDKSGLPSDRFSAERTGGSVSTLTIQRTQQEDSAVYLCASSPTEALLTFGAGSRLTVL.

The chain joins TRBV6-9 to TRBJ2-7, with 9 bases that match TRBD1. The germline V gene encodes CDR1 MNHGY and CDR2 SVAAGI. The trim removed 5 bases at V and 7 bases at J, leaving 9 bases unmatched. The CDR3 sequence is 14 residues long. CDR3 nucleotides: TGTGCCAGCAGTCGGGGACAGGGCCTCCGTGAGCAGTACTTC. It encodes CASSRGQGLREQYF.

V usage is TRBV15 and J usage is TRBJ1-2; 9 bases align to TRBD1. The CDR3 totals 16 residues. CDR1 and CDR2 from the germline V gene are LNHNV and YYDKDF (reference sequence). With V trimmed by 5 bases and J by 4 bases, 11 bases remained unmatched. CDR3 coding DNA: TGTGCCACCAGCGGTTTAACAGGGGGCGTAAGCTATGGCTACACCTTC. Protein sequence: CATSGLTGGVSYGYTF.

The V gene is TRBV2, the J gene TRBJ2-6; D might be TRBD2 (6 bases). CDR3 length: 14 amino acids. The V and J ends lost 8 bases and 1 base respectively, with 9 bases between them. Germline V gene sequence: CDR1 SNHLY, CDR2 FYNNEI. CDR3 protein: CASGGVSGANVLTF. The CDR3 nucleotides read TGTGCCAGCGGAGGGGTTTCTGGGGCCAACGTCCTGACTTTC.

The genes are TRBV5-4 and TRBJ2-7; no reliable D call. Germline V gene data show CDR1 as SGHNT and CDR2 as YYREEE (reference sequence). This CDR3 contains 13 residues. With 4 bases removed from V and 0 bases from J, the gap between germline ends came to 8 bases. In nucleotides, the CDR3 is TGTGCCAGCAGCCCAGACTTCTCCTACGAGCAGTACTTC. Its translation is CASSPDFSYEQYF.

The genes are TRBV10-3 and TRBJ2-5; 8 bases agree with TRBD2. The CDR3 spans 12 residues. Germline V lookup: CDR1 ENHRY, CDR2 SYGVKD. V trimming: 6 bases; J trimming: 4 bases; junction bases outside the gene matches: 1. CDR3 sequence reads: CAIRGTRETQYF. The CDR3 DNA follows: TGTGCCATCAGAGGGACTAGAGAGACCCAGTACTTC.

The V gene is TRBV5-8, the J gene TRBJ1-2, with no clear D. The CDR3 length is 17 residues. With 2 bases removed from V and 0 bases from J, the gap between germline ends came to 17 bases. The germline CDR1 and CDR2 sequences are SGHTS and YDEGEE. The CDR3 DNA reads TGTGCCAGCAGCTTTAGCGTAATTGCCCGATCTAACTATGGCTACACCTTC. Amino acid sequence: CASSFSVIARSNYGYTF.

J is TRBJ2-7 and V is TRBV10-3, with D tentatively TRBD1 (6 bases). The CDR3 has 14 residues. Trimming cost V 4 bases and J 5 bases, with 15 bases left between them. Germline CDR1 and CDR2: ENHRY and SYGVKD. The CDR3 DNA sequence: TGTGCCATCAGTGCAATGGGGGCCAACGACGAGCAGTACTTC. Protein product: CAISAMGANDEQYF.

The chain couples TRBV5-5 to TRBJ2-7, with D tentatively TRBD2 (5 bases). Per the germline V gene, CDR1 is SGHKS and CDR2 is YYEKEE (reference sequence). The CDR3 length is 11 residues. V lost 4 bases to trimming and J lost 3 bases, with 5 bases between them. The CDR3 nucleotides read TGTGCCAGCAGCGGGAGCTACGAGCAGTACTTC. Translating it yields CASSGSYEQYF.

The CDR3 loop reads CASSSANTGELFF. The DNA for the CDR3 is TGTGCCAGCAGCTCGGCGAACACCGGGGAGCTGTTTTTT. The chain employs TRBV7-2 and TRBJ2-2; D remains unclear. Germline loops: CDR1 SGHTA, CDR2 FQGNSA. This CDR3 is 13 amino acids long. Trimming took 4 bases from V and 0 from J, leaving 3 bases between them.

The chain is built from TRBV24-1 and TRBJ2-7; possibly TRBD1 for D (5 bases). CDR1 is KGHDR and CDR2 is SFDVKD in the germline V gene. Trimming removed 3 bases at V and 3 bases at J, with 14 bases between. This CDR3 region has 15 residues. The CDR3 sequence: CATSDGQVGRYEQYF. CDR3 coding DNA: TGTGCCACCAGTGATGGACAAGTTGGGCGCTACGAGCAGTACTTC.

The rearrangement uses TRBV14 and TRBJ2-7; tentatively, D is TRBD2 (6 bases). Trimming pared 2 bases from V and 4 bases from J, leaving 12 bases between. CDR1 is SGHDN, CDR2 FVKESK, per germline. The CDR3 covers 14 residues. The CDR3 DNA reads TGTGCCAGCAGCCAAATGATTAGCGGATACGAGCAGTACTTC. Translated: CASSQMISGYEQYF.